A single sample is the source of the 30 T cell receptor beta chains below, sequenced in a study of spatial heterogeneity in lung cancer. TCRdb analysed the 5' RACE reads with MiXCR anew, one entry per CDR3 protein. In the table there are under 100,000 distinct CDR3 sequences, approximately 8.2% of which are singletons. The time point: sample taken at primary tumor resection. Unsorted samples of tumor, nontumor lung or frozen PBMC had their whole RNA sequenced. Sequencing used PBMCs, obtained at surgery. Receptors were obtained from a male donor with early-stage non-small cell lung cancer.

This clonotype has at least ten counts. The chain links TRBV28 to TRBJ2-7, with a tentative D call TRBD2 (6 bases). The CDR3 length is 13 residues. The ends were cut back, 6 bases at V and 6 bases at J, with 15 bases in the middle. Per germline, CDR1 MDHEN and CDR2 SYDVKM. The CDR3, as DNA: TGTGCCAGCAGACCCACGGGACTCTCCGAGCAGTACTTC. As protein: CASRPTGLSEQYF.

This clonotype appeared a few times. The V and J genes are TRBV7-9 and TRBJ2-3, with a possible D match to TRBD1 (5 bases). Germline CDR1 reads SEHNR; CDR2 reads FQNEAQ (reference sequence). This CDR3 is built from 13 residues. The V and J ends lost 0 bases and 8 bases respectively, with 9 bases between them. The CDR3 reads CASSLAGQGTQYF. The CDR3 nucleotides read TGTGCCAGCAGCTTAGCGGGGCAAGGTACGCAGTATTTT.

In the case of this clonotype: This may be a read error, as it is one base from a much larger clone. The V call is TRBV7-2, the J call TRBJ2-3, with D possibly being TRBD2 (6 bases). The CDR3 consists of 14 residues. Germline-derived CDR1 and CDR2 are SGHTA and FQGNSA. The CDR3 DNA is TGTGTCAGCAGCGCTGGAACCCGGGGGGATACGCAGTATTTT. Amino acid sequence: CVSSAGTRGDTQYF.

On this clonotype: A much larger clone is a single base away; this may be a read error. This chain connects TRBV3-1 to TRBJ2-3; 7 bases match TRBD2. The CDR3 loop spans 15 amino acids. Germline CDR1 is LGHDT and CDR2 is YNNKEL (reference sequence). CDR3 DNA: TGTGCCGGCAGCCAAGGACAACGGGGGGTGGATACGCAGTATTTT. Translated: CAGSQGQRGVDTQYF.

This clonotype showed up many times. The chain couples TRBV18 to TRBJ2-6; 8 nucleotides agree with TRBD1. The germline V gene has CDR1 KGHSH and CDR2 LQKENI. This CDR3 contains 16 residues. Unmatched junction bases numbered 1, after V lost 3 bases and J lost 0 bases. The CDR3: CASSPGTGSGANVLTF. CDR3 DNA sequence: TGTGCCAGCTCACCCGGGACAGGCTCTGGGGCCAACGTCCTGACTTTC.

This rearrangement joins TRBV5-1 to TRBJ1-2, with 8 bases that match TRBD1. CDR3 length equals 15 residues. In germline, CDR1 is SGHRS, CDR2 YFSETQ. V was clipped by 4 bases and J by 4 bases; unmatched bases: 9. CDR3 protein: CASSPGTGVGYGYTF. The DNA of the CDR3 is TGCGCCAGCAGCCCGGGGACAGGAGTAGGCTATGGCTACACCTTC. Using reference TRBV5-1 and TRBJ1-2 for the parts outside the CDR3, the full variable domain is KAGVTQTPRYLIKTRGQQVTLSCSPISGHRSVSWYQQTPGQGLQFLFEYFSETQRNKGNFPGRFSGRQFSNSRSEMNVSTLELGDSALYLCASSPGTGVGYGYTFGSGTRLTVV.

A note on this clonotype: A much larger clonotype is one base distant, so this may be a read error. The rearrangement uses TRBV19 and TRBJ1-1, with 11 bases lining up with TRBD1. Germline-derived CDR1 and CDR2 are LNHDA and SQIVND (reference sequence). This CDR3 spans 13 amino acids. Losses at the gene ends were 10 bases for V and 6 bases for J; bases not matched to a gene: 7. The CDR3 coding sequence is TGTGCCACCGCCGGGGACAGGGGGGCTGAAGCTTTCTTT. Translation: CATAGDRGAEAFF. Based on the CDR3 plus reference TRBV19 and TRBJ1-1, the full variable domain is DGGITQSPKYLFRKEGQNVTLSCEQNLNHDAMYWYRQDPGQGLRLIYYSQIVNDFQKGDIAEGYSVSREKKESFPLTVTSAQKNPTAFYLCATAGDRGAEAFFGQGTRLTVV.

At least ten counts were recorded for this clonotype. The chain recombines TRBV28 with TRBJ2-1, with 16 bases matching TRBD2. CDR1 is MDHEN and CDR2 is SYDVKM in the germline V gene. The V and J ends lost 8 bases and 6 bases, in that order; junction bases with no gene match: 4. This CDR3 spans 15 amino acids. Written as DNA, the CDR3 is TGTGCCAGCTGGGGACTAGCGGGAGGGAGCAATGAGCAGTTCTTC. Its translation is CASWGLAGGSNEQFF.

This clonotype was counted only a few times. V and J are TRBV6-5 and TRBJ1-4, with D unresolved. The CDR3 has 12 residues. Looked up from germline, CDR1 is MNHEY and CDR2 is SVGAGI. The ends were cut back, 6 bases at V and 8 bases at J, with 10 bases in the middle. The CDR3 spells CASRTLGEKLFF. As DNA, the CDR3 is TGTGCCAGCAGGACCCTCGGAGAAAAACTGTTTTTT.

Note on this clonotype: One end of the junction varies from germline; a read error may be responsible. The chain combines TRBV5-1 with TRBJ2-3; a possible D gene is TRBD2 (6 bases). Germline CDR1 is SGHRS and CDR2 is YFSETQ. The CDR3 length is 14 residues. The CDR3 loop reads CVSSLGGGQDTQYF. The CDR3, as DNA: TGCGTCAGCAGCTTGGGCGGAGGGCAAGATACGCAGTATTTT.

In its sample, this clonotype was seen many times. J is TRBJ2-7 and V is TRBV29-1; D not resolved. Germline lookup yields CDR1 SQVTM and CDR2 ANQGSEA. CDR3 length: 11 residues. Trimming took off 7 bases at V and 1 base at J, with 8 bases between the two ends. The CDR3 spells CSARQSYEQYF. The DNA for the CDR3 is TGCAGCGCCCGGCAGTCCTACGAGCAGTACTTC.

J is TRBJ2-5 and V is TRBV27; tentatively, D is TRBD1 or TRBD2 (7 bases each). Trimming stripped 3 bases from V and 4 bases from J, with 12 bases between. The CDR3 has 14 amino acids. The germline V gene encodes CDR1 MNHEY and CDR2 SMNVEV (reference sequence). CDR3 loop: CASSLGRGGETQYF. The CDR3 coding sequence is TGTGCCAGCAGTTTGGGCAGGGGGGGAGAGACCCAGTACTTC.

This sequence joins TRBV4-3 and TRBJ2-3, with no clear D. Germline V CDR1 and CDR2: LGHNA, YSLEER. CDR3 size: 14 residues. V was pared by 1 base and J by 3 bases, with 8 bases between. The CDR3 loop reads CASSQGTLTDTQYF. CDR3 in DNA: TGCGCCAGCAGCCAAGGGACCTTAACAGATACGCAGTATTTT.

This clonotype was seen at least ten times. CDR3 sequence (DNA): TGTGCCAGCAGTGCGTCTAGCGGGGGCAGCACAGATACGCAGTATTTT. This gives the protein CASSASSGGSTDTQYF. The rearrangement uses TRBV6-4 and TRBJ2-3; TRBD2 aligns across 10 bases. Looked up from germline, CDR1 is MRHNA and CDR2 is SNTAGT. With 4 bases clipped from V and 0 bases from J, the junction kept 4 bases outside the gene matches. This CDR3 is built from 16 residues.

The V and J genes are TRBV2 and TRBJ2-7; D may match TRBD1 or TRBD2 (5 bases each). V was pared by 6 bases and J by 6 bases, with 18 bases between. The V gene's germline CDR1 is SNHLY and CDR2 FYNNEI. The CDR3 totals 14 residues. The CDR3 nucleotides read TGTGCCAGCAGACCGGAGAGAGGGACCGGCGAGCAGTACTTC. As protein: CASRPERGTGEQYF.

This clonotype was detected only a few times. The chain links TRBV28 to TRBJ2-5; TRBD2 agrees at 7 bases. J lost 4 bases, V lost 6 bases, and 17 bases had no gene match. CDR3 length equals 17 residues. The germline V gene encodes CDR1 MDHEN and CDR2 SYDVKM. Here the CDR3 DNA reads TGTGCCAGCAGCCCTCTGGGTAGCGGGTCACGGAGAGAGACCCAGTACTTC. Its protein is CASSPLGSGSRRETQYF.

The sample holds a few counts of this clonotype. This chain joins TRBV27 and TRBJ2-7; D unclear. The CDR3 loop spans 13 amino acids. In germline, CDR1 is MNHEY, CDR2 SMNVEV (reference sequence). Trimming took 3 bases from V and 5 from J, leaving 11 bases between them. CDR3 in amino acids: CASSFIASDEQYF. In DNA, the CDR3 is TGTGCCAGCAGTTTTATAGCTAGTGACGAGCAGTACTTC.

This clonotype appeared many times. The rearrangement joins TRBV5-1 to TRBJ2-3; the match to TRBD2 covers 8 bases. The CDR3 loop spans 16 amino acids. J was trimmed by 5 bases and V by 7 bases; bases with no gene match: 15. In germline, CDR1 is SGHRS, CDR2 YFSETQ. The CDR3 sequence is CASSRSGRAWEDTQYF. In nucleotides, the CDR3 is TGCGCCAGCTCCAGGTCCGGGAGGGCCTGGGAAGATACGCAGTATTTT.

The J gene is TRBJ2-5, the V gene TRBV4-2, with D maybe TRBD2 (5 bases). The CDR3 covers 15 residues. V dropped 1 base and J dropped 5 bases, with 14 bases sitting between them. The germline V gene has CDR1 LGHNA and CDR2 YNFKEQ. The CDR3 sequence: CASSQARAPGETQYF. The CDR3, as DNA: TGTGCCAGCAGCCAAGCGAGGGCGCCTGGGGAGACCCAGTACTTC.

This clonotype was counted ten times or more. The chain recombines TRBV5-4 with TRBJ2-3; 15 nucleotides line up with TRBD2. The ends lost 7 bases at V and 0 bases at J; junction bases unmatched: 6. Germline V CDR1 and CDR2: SGHNT, YYREEE (reference sequence). The CDR3 contains 17 residues. The CDR3 sequence is CASPGTSGGISTDTQYF. DNA of the CDR3: TGTGCCAGCCCCGGGACTAGCGGGGGGATCAGCACAGATACGCAGTATTTT.

This clonotype has a count of ten or more. This sequence joins TRBV7-9 and TRBJ1-6; 7 bases line up with TRBD1. The CDR3 runs 13 residues. The germline gives CDR1 SEHNR, CDR2 FQNEAQ (reference sequence). Trimming took 5 bases from V and 14 from J; bases not matched to a gene: 9. The CDR3 protein is CASSPQGGGTLHF. Here the CDR3 DNA reads TGTGCCAGCAGCCCCCAGGGAGGGGGCACCCTCCACTTT.

This clonotype appeared a few times. The rearrangement links TRBV3-1 to TRBJ2-5; TRBD1 or TRBD2 may be the D gene (6 bases each). The CDR3 is 14 residues long. V lost 7 bases, J lost 1 base, and 13 bases lay in between. In germline, CDR1 is LGHDT, CDR2 YNNKEL (reference sequence). The CDR3, as DNA: TGTGCCAGCAACAAGGGGGGAATCCAAGAGACCCAGTACTTC. It is translated as CASNKGGIQETQYF.

This clonotype has just a few counts. The chain employs TRBV28 and TRBJ2-7; either TRBD1 or TRBD2 may fit D (5 bases each). This CDR3 region has 14 residues. Germline loops: CDR1 MDHEN, CDR2 SYDVKM. The V end was cut by 7 bases, the J end by 0 bases, with 13 bases between. The CDR3 region is CASTLEGSSYEQYF. CDR3 sequence (DNA): TGTGCCAGCACCCTAGAGGGGAGCTCCTACGAGCAGTACTTC.

This clonotype was counted ten times or more. The rearrangement joins TRBV28 to TRBJ2-1; the match to TRBD2 covers 12 bases. The trim removed 4 bases at V and 9 bases at J, leaving 10 bases unmatched. The CDR3 is 16 residues long. Germline V gene lookup returns CDR1 MDHEN and CDR2 SYDVKM. In DNA form, the CDR3 reads TGTGCCAGCAGTTCTAGCGGGAGGGGGAGCATTCCTGAGCAGTTCTTC. Its protein product is CASSSSGRGSIPEQFF.

A few counts support this clonotype. The chain couples TRBV29-1 to TRBJ2-1; no reliable D call. The V end was cut by 5 bases, the J end by 2 bases, with 10 bases between. This CDR3 contains 13 residues. CDR1 and CDR2 (germline): SQVTM, ANQGSEA. The CDR3 sequence is CSVKAATYNEQFF. The CDR3 DNA sequence: TGCAGCGTTAAGGCGGCAACCTACAATGAGCAGTTCTTC.

This clonotype was detected ten times or more. This sequence joins TRBV20-1 and TRBJ2-7, with 8 bases matching TRBD2. CDR3 size: 14 residues. The J segment lost 2 bases and the V segment lost 0 bases, leaving 3 bases of the junction unmatched. From germline, CDR1 is DFQATT and CDR2 SNEGSKA (reference sequence). The CDR3 here is CSARESGGPYEQYF. The CDR3 bases are TGCAGTGCTAGAGAAAGCGGGGGCCCCTACGAGCAGTACTTC.

The chain has TRBV20-1 and TRBJ2-5; TRBD2 agrees at 8 bases. There are 14 residues in the CDR3. The germline CDR1 and CDR2 sequences are DFQATT and SNEGSKA (reference sequence). The ends lost 2 bases at V and 2 bases at J; junction bases unmatched: 4. The CDR3 nucleotides read TGCAGTGCTAGATTTGCGGGGGGACAAGAGACCCAGTACTTC. It specifies CSARFAGGQETQYF.

Ten or more counts support this clonotype. V gene TRBV29-1 combines with J gene TRBJ2-3; 8 positions agree with TRBD1. The germline CDR1 and CDR2 sequences are SQVTM and ANQGSEA. Trimming took 3 bases from V and 5 from J; bases not matched to a gene: 1. The CDR3 totals 12 residues. The CDR3 spells CSVDRGRDTQYF. The CDR3 DNA follows: TGCAGCGTTGACAGGGGGCGAGATACGCAGTATTTT.

The chain recombines TRBV25-1 with TRBJ2-4, with D possibly TRBD2 on 6 matching bases. The V end was cut by 7 bases, the J end by 5 bases, with 21 bases between. From germline, CDR1 is MGHDK and CDR2 SYGVNS. The CDR3 is 16 amino acids. The CDR3 nucleotides are TGTGCCAGCAACCCACCCGGAGGGAAAGTTGAAAACATTCAGTACTTC. Its translation is CASNPPGGKVENIQYF.

The genes are TRBV12-3 or TRBV12-4 and TRBJ2-7; the D gene is possibly TRBD2 (6 bases). Trimming left V 3 bases short and J 2 bases short, with 14 bases between. This CDR3 is 15 amino acids long. The CDR3 loop reads CASSFGGISTYEQYF. CDR3 bases: TGTGCCAGCAGTTTCGGAGGGATTTCTACCTACGAGCAGTACTTC.